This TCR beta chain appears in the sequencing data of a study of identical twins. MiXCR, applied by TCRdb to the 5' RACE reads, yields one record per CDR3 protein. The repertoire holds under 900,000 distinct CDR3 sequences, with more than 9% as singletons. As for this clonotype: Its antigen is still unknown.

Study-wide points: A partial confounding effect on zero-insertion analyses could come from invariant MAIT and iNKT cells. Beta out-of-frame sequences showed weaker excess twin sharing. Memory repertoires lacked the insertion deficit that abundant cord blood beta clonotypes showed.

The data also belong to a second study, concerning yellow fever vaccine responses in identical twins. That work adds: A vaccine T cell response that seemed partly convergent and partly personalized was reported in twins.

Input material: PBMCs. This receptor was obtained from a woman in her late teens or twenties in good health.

DNA of the CDR3: TGTGCCAGCAGCTCCCGGGACAAACCATACAATGAGCAGTTCTTC. It encodes CASSSRDKPYNEQFF. This chain links TRBV5-4 with TRBJ2-1; weak D call: TRBD1 (6 bases). This CDR3 comprises 15 residues. Germline CDR1 and CDR2: SGHNT and YYREEE (reference sequence). Trimming shortened V by 3 bases and J by 4 bases, and 14 bases separated the two germline ends.